The 9 T cell receptor beta chains reported below all come from one sample, sequenced in a study of cytomegalovirus exposure and HLA in healthy donors. This table comes from immunoSEQ multiplex PCR, and its TCRdb copy is limited to in-frame clones, with some not included. Altogether fewer than 300,000 clones are present, roughly 90% being singletons, with the ten largest covering roughly 1%. Sequencing input: PBMCs. These receptors all stem from a young woman in good health and CMV-seronegative.

The chain combines TRBV7-9 with TRBJ2-1; 12 bases line up with TRBD2. The V gene end was trimmed by 5 bases and the J gene end by 8 bases; junction bases not matched to a gene: 10. CDR1 SEHNR and CDR2 FQNEAQ come from the germline V gene (reference sequence). This CDR3 has 16 residues. CDR3 region: CASSTSLAGGYDEQFF. In DNA, the CDR3 is TGTGCCAGCAGCACCTCACTAGCGGGAGGTTATGATGAGCAGTTCTTC.

The V and J genes are TRBV15 and TRBJ2-7; D may be TRBD2 (6 bases). The CDR3 covers 14 residues. Trimming removed 4 bases from V and 5 bases from J, with 15 bases in between. Germline CDR1 LNHNV, CDR2 YYDKDF (reference sequence). In DNA form, the CDR3 reads TGTGCCACCAGCAAAGAGGGACTTACCCACGAGCAGTACTTC. It is translated as CATSKEGLTHEQYF.

J is TRBJ2-1 and V is TRBV11-2; TRBD2 matches at 8 bases. V dropped 5 bases and J dropped 2; count of bases not matched to a gene: 8. The CDR3 extends over 16 amino acids. The germline CDR1 and CDR2 sequences are SGHAT and FQNNGV. Here the CDR3 DNA reads TGTGCCAGCAGCCTAGGGGCCGGGGGGGCCTACAATGAGCAGTTCTTC. Translated, it gives CASSLGAGGAYNEQFF.

This clone was seen a single time. This chain uses TRBV18 with TRBJ2-7; the match to TRBD1 covers 10 bases. V lost 6 bases to trimming and J lost 4 bases; unmatched junction nucleotides: 6. The CDR3 is 14 amino acids. Germline lookup yields CDR1 KGHSH and CDR2 LQKENI. CDR3 DNA: TGTGCCAGCTCGCTGGACAGGGGGGCTTACGAGCAGTACTTC. It codes for CASSLDRGAYEQYF.

The chain employs TRBV5-1 and TRBJ2-5, with 7 bases matching TRBD1. The germline V gene has CDR1 SGHRS and CDR2 YFSETQ. J gave up 5 bases and V 4 bases, and 14 bases lay outside the gene matches. There are 16 residues in the CDR3. Here the CDR3 reads CASSPGQTTMGETQYF. The CDR3 DNA follows: TGCGCCAGCAGCCCGGGACAGACCACGATGGGGGAGACCCAGTACTTC. The full variable domain, in which reference TRBV5-1 and TRBJ2-5 provide the parts outside the CDR3, is KAGVTQTPRYLIKTRGQQVTLSCSPISGHRSVSWYQQTPGQGLQFLFEYFSETQRNKGNFPGRFSGRQFSNSRSEMNVSTLELGDSALYLCASSPGQTTMGETQYFGPGTRLLVL.

This clone was counted once. V and J are TRBV4-1 and TRBJ1-1; weak D call: TRBD1 (5 bases). Trimming shortened V by 1 base and J by 3 bases, and 9 bases separated the two germline ends. This CDR3 is 14 amino acids long. Germline-derived CDR1 and CDR2 are MGHRA and YSYEKL. CDR3 nucleotide sequence: TGCGCCAGCAGCCAAGCACAGGAACACACTGAAGCTTTCTTT. Translated, it gives CASSQAQEHTEAFF.

The CDR3 region is CASSGYNGGAPNYGYTF. The DNA of the CDR3 is TGTGCCAGCAGCGGTTACAACGGGGGGGCCCCTAACTATGGCTACACCTTC. J is TRBJ1-2 and V is TRBV9, with D maybe TRBD1 (6 bases). CDR1 and CDR2 from the germline V gene are SGDLS and YYNGEE. The CDR3 length is 17 residues. V dropped 3 bases and J dropped 0 bases, with 18 bases sitting between them.

The chain has TRBV27 and TRBJ2-7; 8 bases line up with TRBD2. Germline V lookup: CDR1 MNHEY, CDR2 SMNVEV (reference sequence). The ends lost 5 bases at V and 2 bases at J; junction bases unmatched: 5. CDR3 length: 14 residues. CDR3 nucleotide sequence: TGTGCCAGCAGTCCGGGACTAGGTGCCTACGAGCAGTACTTC. Translating gives CASSPGLGAYEQYF.

J is TRBJ2-7 and V is TRBV27, with 12 bases matching TRBD1. The CDR3 is 15 amino acids. V gave up 5 bases and J gave up 6 bases; unmatched junction bases: 8. Per the germline V gene, CDR1 is MNHEY and CDR2 is SMNVEV (reference sequence). The chain's CDR3 is CASSTRDRGQSEQYF. The DNA for the CDR3 is TGTGCCAGCAGTACCCGGGACAGGGGGCAGAGCGAGCAGTACTTC.